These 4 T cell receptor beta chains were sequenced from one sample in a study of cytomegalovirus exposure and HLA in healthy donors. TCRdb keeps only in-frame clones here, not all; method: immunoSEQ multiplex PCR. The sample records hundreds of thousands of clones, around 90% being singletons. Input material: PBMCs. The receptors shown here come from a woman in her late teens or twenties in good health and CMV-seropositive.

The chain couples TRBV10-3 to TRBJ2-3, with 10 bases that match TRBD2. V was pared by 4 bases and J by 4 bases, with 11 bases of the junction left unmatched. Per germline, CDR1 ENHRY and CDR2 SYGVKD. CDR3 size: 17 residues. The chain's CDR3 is CAISGPGLAGEADTQYF. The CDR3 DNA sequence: TGTGCCATCAGTGGGCCCGGCCTAGCGGGAGAGGCAGATACGCAGTATTTT.

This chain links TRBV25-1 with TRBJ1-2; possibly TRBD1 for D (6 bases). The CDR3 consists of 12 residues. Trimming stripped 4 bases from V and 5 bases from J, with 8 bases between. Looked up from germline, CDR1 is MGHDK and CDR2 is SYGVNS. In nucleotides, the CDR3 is TGTGCCAGCAGTGGGGACAAGTATGGCTACACCTTC. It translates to CASSGDKYGYTF.

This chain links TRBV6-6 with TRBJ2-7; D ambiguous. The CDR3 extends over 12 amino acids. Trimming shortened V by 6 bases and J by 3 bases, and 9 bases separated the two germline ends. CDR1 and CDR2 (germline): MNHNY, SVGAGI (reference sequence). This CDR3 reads CASSETSYEQYF. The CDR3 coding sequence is TGTGCCAGCAGCGAAACAAGCTACGAGCAGTACTTC.

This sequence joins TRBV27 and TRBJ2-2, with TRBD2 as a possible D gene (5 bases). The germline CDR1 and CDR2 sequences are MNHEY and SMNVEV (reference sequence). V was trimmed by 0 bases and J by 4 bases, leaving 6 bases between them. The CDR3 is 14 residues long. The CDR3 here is CASSLSSGTGELFF. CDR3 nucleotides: TGTGCCAGCAGTTTATCAAGCGGCACCGGGGAGCTGTTTTTT.